The TCR beta chain described here comes from a study of blood T cell repertoires in COVID-19. Turning to the study itself: Some COVID-19 samples were acute and others convalescent; all came from the United States, Italy and Spain. T cells, B-cell-depleted T cells, or PBMCs supplied cDNA or gDNA.

Data came from immunoSEQ multiplex PCR; TCRdb stores just in-frame clones and leaves some out. The sample includes about 100,000 clones, just over 85% of them seen just once. The CDR3 covers 17 residues. Trimming removed 2 bases from V and 4 bases from J, with 17 bases in between. Germline CDR1 reads SGHVS; CDR2 reads FQNEAQ. The sequence derives from a human donor in a cohort sampled during active COVID-19. This chain joins TRBV7-8 and TRBJ1-4; weak D call: TRBD1 (6 bases). Sequenced input: peripheral blood. The CDR3 DNA sequence: TGTGCCAGCAGCTTAAGGCAGGGGAGGGGGTTTAATGAAAAACTGTTTTTT. Its translation: CASSLRQGRGFNEKLFF.